This is a list of T cell receptor beta chains from one sample in a study of shared clonotypes between healthy human individuals. Repertoires were generated with immunoSEQ multiplex PCR, while TCRdb's copy carries only in-frame clones and drops some. Among about 2 million clones listed, around 95% were seen once. The sample taken for sequencing was naive CD4+ T cells sorted from blood. The source of these receptors is a man aged 18-30 years in good health. Each CDR3 is given with its conserved first and last residue. The D gene is left open where the match is weak. Clone size is stated in some rows and not others, as once, few, many or a class when expanded.

DNA	CDR3	J	size	D	V
TGTGCCAGCAGACTCGGACACATCAATGAAAAACTGTTTTTT	CASRLGHINEKLFF	TRBJ1-4	NA	NA	TRBV2
TGTGCCAGCAGTGAAGTGGGTAGGCCCCAGCATTTT	CASSEVGRPQHF	TRBJ1-5	NA	NA	TRBV2
TGTGCCAGCAGCATGGACGGCTCCTACGAGCAGTACTTC	CASSMDGSYEQYF	TRBJ2-7	NA	NA	TRBV5-8
TGTGCCAGCAGCCCAGGGGAGGGGTTGGAGACCCAGTACTTC	CASSPGEGLETQYF	TRBJ2-5	NA	NA	TRBV7-9
TGTGCCAGCAGTTACGCGGGGGCGAACACCGGGGAGCTGTTTTTT	CASSYAGANTGELFF	TRBJ2-2	NA	TRBD2	TRBV6-5
TGTGCCAGCAGCTTAAACGGAGCGGTCAATGAGCAGTTCTTC	CASSLNGAVNEQFF	TRBJ2-1	once	NA	TRBV7-2
TGCGCCAGCAGTCAACCACCCTCGCAGGGCGTGAACACTGAAGCTTTCTTT	CASSQPPSQGVNTEAFF	TRBJ1-1	NA	NA	TRBV23-1
TGTGCCATCAGTGAGTCTCGAACCGCCCTCAATGAGCAGTTCTTC	CAISESRTALNEQFF	TRBJ2-1	NA	NA	TRBV10-3
TGCGCCAGCAGTGACCAGACCAGGCGTGCCGGGGAGCTGTTTTTT	CASSDQTRRAGELFF	TRBJ2-2	once	NA	TRBV10-2
TGTGCCAGCAGTGTACCGGGACTTTTAGAGACCCAGTACTTC	CASSVPGLLETQYF	TRBJ2-5	NA	NA	TRBV25-1
TGCGCCACCTGGACAGGCTCCTTCACTGGCGAGCAGTACTTC	CATWTGSFTGEQYF	TRBJ2-7	NA	TRBD1	TRBV10-2
TGTGCCAGCTCACCCTACAGGTTGCAAAATTCACCCCTCCACTTT	CASSPYRLQNSPLHF	TRBJ1-6	NA	NA	TRBV18
TGCGCCAGTAGCGGGGGGAGCTCCTACGAGCAGTACTTC	CASSGGSSYEQYF	TRBJ2-7	NA	TRBD2	TRBV10-2
TGTGCCAGCAGCTTAGTCGCTGGGTACAGCAATCAGCCCCAGCATTTT	CASSLVAGYSNQPQHF	TRBJ1-5	NA	NA	TRBV11-1
TGTGCCAGCAGGAGCGGACAGGGGGCATATCAAGAGACCCAGTACTTC	CASRSGQGAYQETQYF	TRBJ2-5	once	TRBD1	TRBV2